The TCR beta chain described here comes from a study of shared clonotypes between healthy human individuals. Study results and caveats: Generation probabilities were higher for clonotypes shared across all four sorted-subset donors than for unshared ones.

Concerning this clone: Antigen specificity is unknown.

Libraries were prepared by immunoSEQ multiplex PCR; TCRdb keeps only in-frame clonotypes and omits some of them. The sample records about 590,000 clones, roughly 95% being singletons. The V end lost 6 bases, the J end lost 0 bases, and 9 bases lay between the germline ends. Germline CDR1 is MDHEN and CDR2 is SYDVKM. The CDR3 runs to 13 residues. Cells designated naive CD8 were CD45RO-negative and were positively selected for CCR7, with terminally differentiated effector memory CD45RA+ cells excluded. The specimen sequenced was naive CD8+ T cells sorted from blood. The chain has TRBV28 and TRBJ2-7, with unresolved D. The origin of this receptor is a woman aged 25 to 39 in good health. CDR3 coding DNA: TGTGCCAGCAGACGGACGGACTCCTACGAGCAGTACTTC. It translates to CASRRTDSYEQYF.